The sequence of this T cell receptor (beta chain) was determined in a study of spatial heterogeneity in lung cancer. Study-level points and caveats: Tumors with more nonsynonymous mutations had more expanded intratumoral alpha and beta TCRs.

TCRdb re-called the 5' RACE reads with MiXCR, one entry per CDR3 protein. The table lists around 7,700 distinct CDR3 sequences, 8% to 10% of them singletons, with approximately 9% in the top ten. In its sample, this clonotype ranks as medium-sized. Its antigen remains unidentified. At one end, the junction sequence differs from germline, possibly due to a read error. Specified time point: sample taken at primary tumor resection. There were 70 to 80 donors, all of them untreated patients with early-stage non-small cell lung cancer. CDR1 and CDR2 from the germline V gene are SGHDT and YYEEEE. This CDR3 is 14 amino acids long.

The sequencing used lung tumor tissue, collected at surgery. The chain combines TRBV5-6 with TRBJ1-3; D not resolved. The TCR sequence derives from a male donor with early-stage non-small cell lung cancer. CDR3 sequence (DNA): TGTGCCAGCAGCTTGGGGGTCACCGGAAACACCGTATATTTT. Its protein product is CASSLGVTGNTVYF.